The source of this TCR beta chain is a study of chemoradiotherapy in HPV16-positive cancers. Study-level background: Functional T-cell assays on a couple of HPV16-positive patients' cells defined candidate HPV-specific clones and common TCR motifs.

The assay was immunoSEQ multiplex PCR, and TCRdb's table has in-frame clones only and misses some. Of approximately 30,000 clones in the sample, 93% were seen once. Comment on this clone: Its antigen is undetermined.

Whole-study findings and limits: During treatment, candidate HPV-specific clones and E7-related motifs expanded in tumor. Only a couple of HPV16-positive patients supplied the functional HPV-specificity definition.

The specimen comprised blood, sampled from a patient who underwent chemoradiotherapy. The sequence was obtained from a human donor with HPV-associated anogenital cancer.

This chain's CDR3 is CASRGVAGVHEQYF. CDR3 coding DNA: TGTGCCAGTAGAGGGGTAGCGGGAGTACACGAGCAGTACTTC. J is TRBJ2-7 and V is TRBV19; 9 positions match TRBD2. This CDR3 is built from 14 residues. Unmatched junction bases numbered 8, after V lost 6 bases and J lost 5 bases. Germline V gene data show CDR1 as LNHDA and CDR2 as SQIVND (reference sequence).